This TCR beta chain is drawn from a study of glioma-infiltrating T cells after dendritic cell vaccination. Trimming cost V 1 base and J 5 bases, with 14 bases left between them. Germline CDR1 reads SGHDN; CDR2 reads FVKESK. The CDR3 spans 15 residues. Whole-study findings and limits: Few patients contributed both blood and tumor specimens.

Blood PBMC samples: pre-vaccination, two weeks post third vaccination, and at tumor progression. The immunoSEQ assay amplified TCRB CDR3 from up to 2 ug DNA. The PCR used 60 V beta and 13 J beta primers. Repertoires were generated with immunoSEQ multiplex PCR, while TCRdb's copy carries only in-frame clones and drops some. The sample yields over 90,000 clones, about four fifths seen once. A word on this clone: The antigen is not known.

This specimen consisted of blood, obtained before dendritic cell vaccination. The clonotype comes from a human donor with glioblastoma. The chain is built from TRBV14 and TRBJ1-2; possibly TRBD1 for D (5 bases). CDR3 sequence: CASSQASRTPYGYTF. The DNA of the CDR3 is TGTGCCAGCAGCCAAGCTTCTCGGACACCGTATGGCTACACCTTC.